This T cell receptor (beta chain) came from a study of regulatory T cells in long-lasting Graves disease (dated by TCRdb to the early 2020s). At the level of the whole study: To count as having persistent Graves' disease, a patient had to have received antithyroid drug treatment for over 5 years with TSH receptor autoantibodies remaining persistently positive. The study was conducted in China and was registered as a clinical trial. On average, persistent Graves' disease patients in the clinical cohort had been on antithyroid drugs for around 9.5 years. A total of 35 or so samples underwent TCR sequencing: around 13 from persistent and about 20 from newly diagnosed Graves' disease patients. Patients with persistent Graves' disease were compared with patients with newly diagnosed Graves' disease using TCR sequencing and RNA sequencing of peripheral blood. Overall study outcomes, separate from this receptor: TRBV28, TRBJ1-2 and TRBJ2-5 were preferentially used in persistent disease, while TRBV20-1 and TRBJ2-1 were favored in newly diagnosed disease. Compared with newly diagnosed patients, persistent Graves' disease patients had lower TCR Shannon entropy and fewer highly expanded clones, which suggests clonal expansion. The authors acknowledged the small sample size as a limitation that may reduce accuracy. Sequencing and analysis were limited to the TCR beta chain. Persistent patients shared more public clonotypes among themselves (around 3,000) than newly diagnosed patients did (approximately 870). Because the primary lesion, thyroid tissue, could not be accessed, the study looked at peripheral blood alone.

A few counts support this clonotype. Which antigen it targets is not known. No much larger clone is present one base from it, and per-base qualities are unavailable. A distance of 12 bases separates the germline ends of V and J, which lose 1 base and 5 bases respectively. The CDR3 measures 15 amino acids from cysteine to phenylalanine. Left in the record is the CDR3 DNA by itself, 45 bases read in frame from the first base. According to the germline V gene, CDR1 reads SNHLY and CDR2 reads FYNNEI. The time point label, as the study defines it: persistent/refractory GD, antithyroid drugs over 5 years with positive TRAb. RNA was extracted from PBMCs in TRIzol for both TCR sequencing and RNA sequencing. The diagnosis of Graves' disease was made according to American Thyroid Association guidelines. Recruitment of patients was carried out at an endocrinology department in Xi'an, China. Each patient gave about 9.1 milliliters of peripheral blood, collected in an EDTA anticoagulant tube. PBMCs were isolated by Ficoll Paque Plus density gradient separation without further T cell sorting. An Agilent 2100 Bioanalyzer and agarose gel were used to check RNA quality, and a NanoDrop 2000 was used to measure RNA concentration.

Library generation was performed with multiplex PCR. The reads were generated on an Illumina HiSeq 4000. TCR beta libraries were built with iRepertoire HTBI primers and Arm-PCR amplification of CDR3 regions. Before sequencing, the PCR products went through gel purification. Per the authors' processing: A total of fewer than 65 TRBV and some 15 TRBJ segments were identified across samples and were used for gene usage analysis of CDR3 amino acid clonotypes. Filtered high-quality paired reads were merged into contigs using COPE and FqMerger. BLAST was used to align contigs to IMGT TRBV, TRBD and TRBJ reference genes, with CDR3 defined following IMGT. Clonotypes above 0.1% frequency were classified as highly expanded clones. Shannon entropy was used to measure repertoire diversity, and the Gini coefficient was used to measure V-J evenness. A clonotype found in more than one individual was treated as public. The public reads were reprocessed in TCRdb via fastp at Q25 and MiXCR, keeping in-frame beta chains. For every CDR3 protein sequence, its rows merge into one entry that carries the most common genes and DNA. The V and J calls reflect TCRdb's pipeline rather than the authors' work. For this sample the table gives about 660,000 distinct CDR3 sequences, of which approximately 31% were detected only once. Of the sample, roughly 40% falls within the top ten clones.

The receptor was isolated from a female donor with Graves disease. Material: peripheral blood mononuclear cells (PBMCs), obtained when the disease was refractory, from a patient treated with antithyroid drugs. This chain joins TRBV2 to TRBJ1-3, with the D gene too uncertain to name. At the DNA level, the sequence is TGTGCCAGCAGTGAAGGTTCGGGATATCGAAACACCATATATTTT. The encoded protein is CASSEGSGYRNTIYF.